A selection of T cell receptor beta chains follows, all from one sample in a study of blood T cells in healthy people across ages. TCRdb ran MiXCR on the 5' RACE reads and lists one entry per CDR3 protein. The sample yields hundreds of thousands of distinct CDR3 sequences, roughly a quarter seen once. In addition, the sample was reused for a study of T cells of mothers and their children.

Specimen: blood. The receptors were gathered from a boy aged 2 to 9 in good health. Each CDR3 is given with its conserved first and last residue. D genes are given only for firm matches. Clone size appears in some rows only: once, few, many, or a class for an expanded clone.

d_gene | j_gene | v_gene | abundance | CDR3aa | CDR3nt
TRBD2 | TRBJ2-4 | TRBV20-1 | few | CSARDMTSGRDIQYF | TGCAGTGCTAGAGACATGACTAGCGGGAGAGACATTCAGTACTTC
NA | TRBJ2-3 | TRBV12-3/TRBV12-4 | NA | CASRDTLDTQYF | TGTGCCAGCAGGGATACCCTTGATACGCAGTATTTT
NA | TRBJ1-2 | TRBV10-2 | NA | CASSVEGGYGYTF | TGCGCCAGCAGTGTAGAAGGGGGCTATGGCTACACCTTC
TRBD1 | TRBJ2-2 | TRBV12-3/TRBV12-4 | few | CACSFSTPGTGYTGELFF | TGTGCCTGCAGCTTCTCAACCCCGGGGACAGGTTACACCGGGGAGCTGTTTTTT
NA | TRBJ1-2 | TRBV7-2 | few | CASSVSPGGVYGYTF | TGTGCCAGCAGCGTTTCACCGGGAGGGGTTTATGGCTACACCTTC
NA | TRBJ2-2 | TRBV7-2 | NA | CASSRGLGELFF | TGTGCCAGCAGCAGAGGACTCGGGGAGCTGTTTTTT
NA | TRBJ2-1 | TRBV6-2/TRBV6-3 | NA | CASSYILVGEQFF | TGTGCCAGCAGTTACATCCTAGTAGGAGAGCAGTTCTTC
NA | TRBJ1-5 | TRBV2 | few | CASRGGTSNQPQHF | TGTGCCAGCAGAGGGGGTACTAGCAATCAGCCCCAGCATTTT
TRBD1 | TRBJ1-4 | TRBV27 | few | CASSSGQRREKLFF | TGTGCCAGCAGTTCGGGACAGCGACGTGAAAAACTGTTTTTT
TRBD1 | TRBJ2-1 | TRBV7-9 | few | CASSPLIPGQINEQFF | TGTGCCAGCAGCCCCCTTATACCGGGACAGATCAATGAGCAGTTCTTC
TRBD1 | TRBJ2-3 | TRBV6-5 | NA | CASSKLGQPTDTQYF | TGTGCCAGCAGCAAACTGGGACAGCCTACAGATACGCAGTATTTT
TRBD1 | TRBJ1-6 | TRBV12-3/TRBV12-4 | few | CASSLSGQQNSPLHF | TGTGCCAGCAGTCTCTCGGGACAGCAGAATTCACCCCTCCACTTT
NA | TRBJ1-2 | TRBV29-1 | NA | CSVEVGESNYGYTF | TGCAGCGTTGAAGTGGGAGAGTCTAACTATGGCTACACCTTC
NA | TRBJ1-1 | TRBV6-1 | NA | CASSRSAEAFF | TGTGCCAGCAGTCGGAGCGCTGAAGCTTTCTTT
TRBD2 | TRBJ2-3 | TRBV28 | NA | CASSFASGDTDTQYF | TGTGCCAGCAGTTTTGCTAGCGGAGATACAGATACGCAGTATTTT
NA | TRBJ1-1 | TRBV6-2/TRBV6-3 | NA | CASSPLWSTEAFF | TGTGCCAGCAGCCCCCTCTGGTCCACTGAAGCTTTCTTT
NA | TRBJ2-1 | TRBV18 | NA | CASSSLAPAYNEQFF | TGTGCCAGCTCATCGTTAGCCCCAGCCTACAATGAGCAGTTCTTC
NA | TRBJ2-2 | TRBV6-5 | NA | CASRSQGYGGELFF | TGTGCCAGCAGGTCACAGGGTTACGGCGGGGAGCTGTTTTTT
TRBD1 | TRBJ2-5 | TRBV19 | NA | CASSIRGQGYQETQYF | TGTGCCAGTAGTATCAGAGGACAGGGGTACCAAGAGACCCAGTACTTC
NA | TRBJ2-7 | TRBV9 | few | CASSVAGSGPYEQYF | TGTGCCAGCAGCGTAGCTGGTAGCGGCCCCTACGAGCAGTACTTC
TRBD2 | TRBJ2-3 | TRBV12-3/TRBV12-4 | NA | CASSSGGDAEYF | TGTGCCAGCAGTTCGGGAGGAGATGCGGAATATTTT
NA | TRBJ1-1 | TRBV7-9 | few | CASSLAATASGAFF | TGTGCCAGCAGCTTAGCGGCTACCGCATCTGGAGCTTTCTTT
TRBD1 | TRBJ2-7 | TRBV12-3/TRBV12-4 | NA | CASSPGTGSPSGEQYF | TGTGCCAGCAGTCCCGGGACAGGCTCACCCTCGGGCGAGCAGTACTTC
NA | TRBJ1-4 | TRBV29-1 | NA | CSVEGGGEKLFF | TGCAGCGTTGAAGGCGGCGGTGAAAAACTGTTTTTT
NA | TRBJ2-1 | TRBV2 | NA | CASMVEGLGTNEQFF | TGTGCCAGCATGGTGGAGGGACTCGGCACCAATGAGCAGTTCTTC
TRBD2 | TRBJ2-7 | TRBV20-1 | NA | CSAQTGTSGRTSYEQYF | TGCAGTGCTCAAACCGGGACTAGCGGGAGGACCTCCTACGAGCAGTACTTC
NA | TRBJ2-7 | TRBV2 | NA | CASSEGQAANF | TGTGCCAGCAGTGAAGGACAGGCGGCGAACTTC
NA | TRBJ2-5 | TRBV28 | NA | CASSPHRGIQETQYF | TGTGCCAGCAGTCCTCATCGGGGTATCCAAGAGACCCAGTACTTC
NA | TRBJ1-2 | TRBV7-9 | few | CASTKKDKDGYTF | TGTGCCAGCACCAAAAAGGACAAGGATGGCTACACCTTC
NA | TRBJ2-1 | TRBV12-3/TRBV12-4 | few | CASRLGGYNEQFF | TGTGCCAGCAGGTTGGGGGGATACAATGAGCAGTTCTTC
TRBD2 | TRBJ2-7 | TRBV30 | NA | CAWTRSGSLEQYF | TGTGCCTGGACCCGAAGCGGGAGTCTCGAGCAGTACTTC
NA | TRBJ1-3 | TRBV4-3 | NA | CASSQADSRNTIYF | TGCGCCAGCAGCCAAGCAGACAGCCGAAACACCATATATTTT
NA | TRBJ2-3 | TRBV5-1 | NA | CASSLDPAGFTDTQYF | TGCGCCAGCAGCTTGGATCCAGCGGGTTTCACAGATACGCAGTATTTT
NA | TRBJ2-1 | TRBV30 | NA | CAWSGVRGRDLYNEQFF | TGTGCCTGGAGCGGCGTTAGGGGGCGGGACCTTTACAATGAGCAGTTCTTC